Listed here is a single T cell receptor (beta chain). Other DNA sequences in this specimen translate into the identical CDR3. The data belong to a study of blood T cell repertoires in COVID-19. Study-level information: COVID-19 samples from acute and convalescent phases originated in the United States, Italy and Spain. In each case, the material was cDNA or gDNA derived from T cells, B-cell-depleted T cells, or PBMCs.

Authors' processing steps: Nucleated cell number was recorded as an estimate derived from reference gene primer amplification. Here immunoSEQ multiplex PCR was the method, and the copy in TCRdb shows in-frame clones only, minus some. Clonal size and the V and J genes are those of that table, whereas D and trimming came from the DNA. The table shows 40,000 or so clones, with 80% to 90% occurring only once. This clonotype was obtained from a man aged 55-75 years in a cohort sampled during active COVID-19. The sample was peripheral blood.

Here the CDR3 reads CASSQGTGNTEAFF. The CDR3 DNA follows: TGTGCCAGCAGCCAAGGTACGGGGAACACTGAAGCTTTCTTT. The chain uses TRBV3-1 (or the pseudogene TRBV3-2) and TRBJ1-1; D is unclear. Germline V CDR1 and CDR2: LGHDT, YNNKEL (reference sequence). This CDR3 region has 14 residues. Trimming took off 1 base at V and 1 base at J, with 7 bases between the two ends.